This T cell receptor (beta chain) was documented in a study of T cell changes during pregnancy in multiple sclerosis. This clone was observed a single time. This CDR3 comprises 12 residues. With 2 bases removed from V and 4 bases from J, the gap between germline ends came to 6 bases. The V gene's germline CDR1 is SGHKS and CDR2 YYEKEE (reference sequence). The method was immunoSEQ multiplex PCR; TCRdb's version includes in-frame clones alone and lacks a portion of them. The table records 39,000 or so clones, about 90% of them present only once. Specimen: CD8+ T cells from peripheral blood mononuclear cells, collected before pregnancy. This rearrangement joins TRBV5-5 to TRBJ1-1; a possible D gene is TRBD1 (5 bases). The clonotype comes from a female donor with multiple sclerosis, enrolled in a pregnancy study. Written as DNA, the CDR3 is TGTGCCAGCAGCTTAACAGGCACTGAAGCTTTCTTT. It translates to CASSLTGTEAFF.